Presented here are 16 T cell receptor beta chains from one specimen sequenced in a study of technical replicates of blood from a few donors. The data were produced by immunoSEQ multiplex PCR, yet TCRdb's version contains in-frame clones alone and is incomplete. The table has just over 75,000 clones, about 92% seen once. Sequencing was done on a sample of T cells isolated from PBMCs. All receptors derive from a human donor in good health.

The chain has TRBV7-9 and TRBJ2-7, with D unclear. The germline CDR1 and CDR2 sequences are SEHNR and FQNEAQ (reference sequence). The CDR3 covers 15 residues. V was clipped by 5 bases and J by 1 base, with 15 bases between them. This CDR3 is CASSPMSSYSYEQYF. CDR3 sequence (DNA): TGTGCCAGCAGCCCCATGAGTTCTTATTCCTACGAGCAGTACTTC.

This chain connects TRBV27 to TRBJ2-1; 9 nucleotides line up with TRBD1. V lost 8 bases and J lost 8; bases outside the gene matches: 4. Germline lookup yields CDR1 MNHEY and CDR2 SMNVEV (reference sequence). The CDR3 is 12 amino acids. CDR3 residues: CASGTGRYEQFF. The CDR3 DNA sequence: TGTGCCAGCGGGACAGGGAGATATGAGCAGTTCTTC.

The V call is TRBV2, the J call TRBJ1-2, with a possible D match to TRBD1 (5 bases). V lost 4 bases, J lost 8 bases, and 17 bases lay in between. CDR3 length: 14 residues. Germline V gene data show CDR1 as SNHLY and CDR2 as FYNNEI. This CDR3 is CASSGGSGTAGYTF. CDR3 coding DNA: TGTGCCAGCAGTGGGGGTTCAGGGACTGCCGGCTACACCTTC.

This sequence joins TRBV4-3 and TRBJ2-1, with D possibly being TRBD2 (6 bases). V lost 2 bases to trimming and J lost 4 bases, with 12 bases between them. CDR3 size: 15 residues. The germline V gene has CDR1 LGHNA and CDR2 YSLEER. The CDR3 region is CASSQSRTIYNEQFF. For the CDR3, the DNA is TGCGCCAGCAGCCAATCGCGGACTATTTACAATGAGCAGTTCTTC.

The V and J genes are TRBV25-1 and TRBJ2-1, with 11 positions matching TRBD1. This CDR3 is built from 16 residues. The germline CDR1 and CDR2 sequences are MGHDK and SYGVNS. The V segment lost 6 bases and the J segment 4 bases; nucleotides outside the gene matches: 8. The DNA for the CDR3 is TGTGCCAGCAGGACCGGGGACAGGGGGTTTTACAATGAGCAGTTCTTC. Translated, it gives CASRTGDRGFYNEQFF.

The chain recombines TRBV5-4 with TRBJ1-2; tentative D call: TRBD1 (5 bases). Germline V gene lookup returns CDR1 SGHNT and CDR2 YYREEE (reference sequence). The CDR3 length is 13 residues. Trimming stripped 0 bases from V and 6 bases from J, with 9 bases between. For the CDR3, the DNA is TGTGCCAGCAGCTTGGTAGGGGCGGATGGCTACACCTTC. This codes for CASSLVGADGYTF.

The chain links TRBV9 to TRBJ1-2, with TRBD1 identical over 9 bases. Germline CDR1 and CDR2: SGDLS and YYNGEE. The trim removed 8 bases at V and 8 bases at J, leaving 13 bases unmatched. The CDR3 is 14 amino acids. The CDR3 region is CASTAGTGRFGYTF. CDR3 nucleotides: TGTGCCAGTACTGCCGGGACAGGGCGGTTCGGCTACACCTTC.

In DNA, the CDR3 is TGCGCCAGCAGCCAAGAAACCGCTAGCGGAGCGTCCTACGAGCAGTACTTC. Translating it yields CASSQETASGASYEQYF. The chain joins TRBV4-1 to TRBJ2-7, with TRBD2 matching 7 bases. The CDR3 has 17 residues. CDR1 MGHRA and CDR2 YSYEKL come from the germline V gene. The V gene end was trimmed by 0 bases and the J gene end by 1 base; junction bases not matched to a gene: 9.

The chain combines TRBV4-2 with TRBJ2-7; 13 bases are shared with TRBD2. J gave up 4 bases and V 0 bases, and 3 bases lay outside the gene matches. CDR1 and CDR2 (germline): LGHNA, YNFKEQ. The CDR3 extends over 16 amino acids. The CDR3 loop is CASSQDTSGRGYEQYF. The CDR3 DNA reads TGTGCCAGCAGCCAAGATACTAGCGGGAGGGGGTACGAGCAGTACTTC.

This clone was observed once. V usage is TRBV25-1 and J usage is TRBJ1-4; the D gene is possibly TRBD1 (5 bases). The CDR3 consists of 15 residues. V was cut by 4 bases and J by 3 bases, with 12 bases left in between. CDR1 and CDR2 (germline): MGHDK, SYGVNS. The DNA for the CDR3 is TGTGCCAGCAGTGGGCGGACATTATCTAATGAAAAACTGTTTTTT. It translates to CASSGRTLSNEKLFF.

The rearrangement joins TRBV4-2 to TRBJ1-3; the D is unclear. The V gene's germline CDR1 is LGHNA and CDR2 YNFKEQ. V gave up 0 bases and J gave up 2 bases, with 14 bases separating them. The CDR3 runs to 17 residues. This chain's CDR3 is CASSQDRAPAAGNTIYF. CDR3 DNA sequence: TGTGCCAGCAGCCAAGATCGCGCGCCCGCGGCTGGAAACACCATATATTTT.

This clone was recorded once. The sample carries other DNA sequences with the same CDR3. The V call is TRBV27, the J call TRBJ2-7; 7 bases are a match to TRBD1. V gave up 5 bases and J gave up 0 bases; unmatched junction bases: 10. The germline V gene encodes CDR1 MNHEY and CDR2 SMNVEV (reference sequence). The CDR3 length is 16 residues. The CDR3 spells CASSPSSGTVSYEQYF. The CDR3 region has the DNA TGTGCCAGCAGTCCATCATCCGGGACAGTCTCCTACGAGCAGTACTTC.

The V and J genes are TRBV7-2 and TRBJ2-2; D not resolved. Germline V gene data show CDR1 as SGHTA and CDR2 as FQGNSA. The CDR3 is 16 amino acids. The ends were cut back, 0 bases at V and 0 bases at J, with 8 bases in the middle. DNA for the CDR3: TGTGCCAGCAGCTTAGCACAGTTCGCGAACACCGGGGAGCTGTTTTTT. Encoded protein: CASSLAQFANTGELFF.

In DNA, the CDR3 is TGTGCCAGCAGCCAAGATATGGCGGGCGACCACACAGATACGCAGTATTTT. This gives the protein CASSQDMAGDHTDTQYF. V gene TRBV4-2 combines with J gene TRBJ2-3; weak D call: TRBD2 (5 bases). V gave up 0 bases and J gave up 2 bases, with 15 bases separating them. Germline CDR1 reads LGHNA; CDR2 reads YNFKEQ. There are 17 residues in the CDR3.

The rearrangement links TRBV27 to TRBJ1-5, with D possibly being TRBD1 (6 bases). The CDR3 runs 14 residues. Germline CDR1 and CDR2: MNHEY and SMNVEV (reference sequence). Trimming pared 5 bases from V and 5 bases from J, leaving 13 bases between. CDR3 amino acids: CASSVGGVHQPQHF. Here the CDR3 DNA reads TGTGCCAGCAGTGTAGGGGGGGTACATCAGCCCCAGCATTTT.

This clone has just one count. This chain connects TRBV4-3 to TRBJ1-1; the D gene is possibly TRBD1 (5 bases). V was pared by 1 base and J by 3 bases, with 12 bases between. Germline loops: CDR1 LGHNA, CDR2 YSLEER. CDR3 length: 15 residues. The CDR3 loop is CASSQGQSLYTEAFF. Written as DNA, the CDR3 is TGCGCCAGCAGCCAAGGACAGTCTTTGTACACTGAAGCTTTCTTT.